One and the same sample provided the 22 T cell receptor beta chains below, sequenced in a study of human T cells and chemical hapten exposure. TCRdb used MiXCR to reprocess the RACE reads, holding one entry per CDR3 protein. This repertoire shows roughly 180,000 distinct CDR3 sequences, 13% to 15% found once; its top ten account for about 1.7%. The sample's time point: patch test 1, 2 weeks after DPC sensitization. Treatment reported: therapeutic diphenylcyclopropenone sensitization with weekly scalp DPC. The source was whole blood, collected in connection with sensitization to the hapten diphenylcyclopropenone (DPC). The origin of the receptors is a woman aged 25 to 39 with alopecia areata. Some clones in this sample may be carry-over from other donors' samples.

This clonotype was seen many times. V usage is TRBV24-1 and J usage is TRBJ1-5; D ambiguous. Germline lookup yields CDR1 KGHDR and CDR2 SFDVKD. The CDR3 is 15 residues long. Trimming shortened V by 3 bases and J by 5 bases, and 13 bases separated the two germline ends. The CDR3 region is CATSDPRELYQPQHF. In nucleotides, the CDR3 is TGTGCCACCAGTGATCCGAGGGAATTGTATCAGCCCCAGCATTTT.

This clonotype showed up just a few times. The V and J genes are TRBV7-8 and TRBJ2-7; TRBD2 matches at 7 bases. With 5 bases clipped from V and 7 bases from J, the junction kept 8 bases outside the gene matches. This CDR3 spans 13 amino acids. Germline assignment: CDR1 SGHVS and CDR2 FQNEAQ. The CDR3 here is CASSQRESGEQYF. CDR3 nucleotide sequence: TGTGCCAGCAGCCAGCGGGAATCGGGTGAGCAGTACTTC.

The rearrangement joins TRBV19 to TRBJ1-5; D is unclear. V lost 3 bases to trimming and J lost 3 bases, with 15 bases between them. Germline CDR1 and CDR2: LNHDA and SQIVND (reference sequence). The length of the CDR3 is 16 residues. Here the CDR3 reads CASSISAASVNQPQHF. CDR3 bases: TGTGCCAGTAGTATTAGTGCAGCCTCTGTCAATCAGCCCCAGCATTTT.

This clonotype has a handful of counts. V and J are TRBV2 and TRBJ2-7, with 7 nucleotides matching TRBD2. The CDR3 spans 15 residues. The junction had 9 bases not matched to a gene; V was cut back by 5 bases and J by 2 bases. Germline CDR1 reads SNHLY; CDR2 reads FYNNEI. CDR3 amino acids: CASSLGGTFTYEQYF. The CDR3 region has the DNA TGTGCCAGCAGTTTGGGGGGGACTTTCACCTACGAGCAGTACTTC.

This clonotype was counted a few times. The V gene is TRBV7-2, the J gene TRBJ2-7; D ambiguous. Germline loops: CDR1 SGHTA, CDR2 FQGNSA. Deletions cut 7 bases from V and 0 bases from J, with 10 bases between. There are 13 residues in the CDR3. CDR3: CASNLPSSYEQYF. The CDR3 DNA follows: TGTGCCAGCAACCTTCCTAGCTCCTACGAGCAGTACTTC.

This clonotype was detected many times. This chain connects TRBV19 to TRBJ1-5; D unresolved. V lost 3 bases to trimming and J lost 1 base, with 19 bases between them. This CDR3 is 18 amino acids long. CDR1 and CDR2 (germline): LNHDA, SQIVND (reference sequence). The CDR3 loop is CASSIFFGSGPSNQPQHF. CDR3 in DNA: TGTGCCAGTAGTATTTTTTTTGGTTCAGGTCCGAGCAATCAGCCCCAGCATTTT.

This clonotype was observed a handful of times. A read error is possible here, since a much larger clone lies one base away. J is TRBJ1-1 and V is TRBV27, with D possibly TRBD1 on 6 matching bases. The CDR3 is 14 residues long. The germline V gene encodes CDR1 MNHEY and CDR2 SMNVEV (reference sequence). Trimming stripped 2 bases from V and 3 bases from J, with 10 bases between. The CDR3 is CASSLQGPDTEAFF. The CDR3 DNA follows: TGTGCCAGCAGTTTACAGGGGCCGGACACTGAAGCTTTCTTT.

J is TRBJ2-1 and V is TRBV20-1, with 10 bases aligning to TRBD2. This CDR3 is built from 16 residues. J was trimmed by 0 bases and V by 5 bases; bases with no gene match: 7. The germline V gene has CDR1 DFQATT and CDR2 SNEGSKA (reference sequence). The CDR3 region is CSAQTGTSVSYNEQFF. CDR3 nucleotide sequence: TGCAGTGCTCAGACCGGGACTAGCGTCTCCTACAATGAGCAGTTCTTC.

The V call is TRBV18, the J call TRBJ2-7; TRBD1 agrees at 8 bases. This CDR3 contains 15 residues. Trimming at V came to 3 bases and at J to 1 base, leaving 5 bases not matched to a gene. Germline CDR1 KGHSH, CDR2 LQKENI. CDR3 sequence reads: CASSPWDRRSYEQYF. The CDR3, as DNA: TGTGCCAGCTCACCCTGGGACAGGCGTTCCTACGAGCAGTACTTC.

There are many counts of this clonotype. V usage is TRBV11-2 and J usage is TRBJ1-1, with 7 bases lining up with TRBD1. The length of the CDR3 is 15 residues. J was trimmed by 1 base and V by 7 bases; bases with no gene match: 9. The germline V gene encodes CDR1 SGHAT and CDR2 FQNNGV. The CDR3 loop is CASISFRTGNTEAFF. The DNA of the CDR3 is TGTGCCAGCATCTCCTTTCGGACAGGGAACACTGAAGCTTTCTTT.

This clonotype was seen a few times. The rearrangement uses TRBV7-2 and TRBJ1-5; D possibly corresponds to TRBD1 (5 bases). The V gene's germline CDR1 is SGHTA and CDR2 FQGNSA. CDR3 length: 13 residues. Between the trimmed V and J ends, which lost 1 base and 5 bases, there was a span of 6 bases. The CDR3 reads CASSLGGYQPQHF. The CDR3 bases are TGTGCCAGCAGCTTAGGGGGGTATCAGCCCCAGCATTTT. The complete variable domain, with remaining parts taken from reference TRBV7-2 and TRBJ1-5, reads GAGVSQSPSNKVTEKGKDVELRCDPISGHTALYWYRQSLGQGLEFLIYFQGNSAPDKSGLPSDRFSAERTGGSVSTLTIQRTQQEDSAVYLCASSLGGYQPQHFGDGTRLSIL.

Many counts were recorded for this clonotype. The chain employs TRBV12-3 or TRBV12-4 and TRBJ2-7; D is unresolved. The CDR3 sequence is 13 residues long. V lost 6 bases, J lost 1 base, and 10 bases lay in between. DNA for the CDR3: TGTGCCAGCAGCCTACTTAATTCCTACGAGCAGTACTTC. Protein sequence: CASSLLNSYEQYF.

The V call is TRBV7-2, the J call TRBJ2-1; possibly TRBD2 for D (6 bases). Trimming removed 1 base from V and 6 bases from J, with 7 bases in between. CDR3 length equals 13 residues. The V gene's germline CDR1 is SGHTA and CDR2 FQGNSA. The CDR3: CASSLGEANEQFF. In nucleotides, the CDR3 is TGTGCCAGCAGCTTAGGGGAGGCCAATGAGCAGTTCTTC.

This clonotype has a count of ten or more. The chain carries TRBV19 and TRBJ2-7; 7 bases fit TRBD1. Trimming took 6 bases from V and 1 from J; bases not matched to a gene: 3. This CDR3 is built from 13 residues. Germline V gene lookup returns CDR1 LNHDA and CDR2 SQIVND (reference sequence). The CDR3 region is CASRGTASYEQYF. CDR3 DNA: TGTGCCAGTAGGGGGACAGCGTCCTACGAGCAGTACTTC. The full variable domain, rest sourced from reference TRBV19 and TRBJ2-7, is DGGITQSPKYLFRKEGQNVTLSCEQNLNHDAMYWYRQDPGQGLRLIYYSQIVNDFQKGDIAEGYSVSREKKESFPLTVTSAQKNPTAFYLCASRGTASYEQYFGPGTRLTVT.

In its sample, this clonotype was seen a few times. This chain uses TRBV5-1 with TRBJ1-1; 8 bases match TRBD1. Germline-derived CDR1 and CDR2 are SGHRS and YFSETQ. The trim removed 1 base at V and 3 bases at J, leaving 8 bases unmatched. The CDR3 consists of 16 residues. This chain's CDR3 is CASSLRAGGEDTEAFF. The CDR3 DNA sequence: TGCGCCAGCAGCTTGAGGGCAGGGGGCGAGGACACTGAAGCTTTCTTT.

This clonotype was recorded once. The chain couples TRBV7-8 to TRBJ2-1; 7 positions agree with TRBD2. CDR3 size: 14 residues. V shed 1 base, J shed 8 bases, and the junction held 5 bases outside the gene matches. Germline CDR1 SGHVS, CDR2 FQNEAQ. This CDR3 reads CASSLGAGEYEQFF. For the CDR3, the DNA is TGTGCCAGCAGCTTAGGGGCGGGAGAGTATGAGCAGTTCTTC. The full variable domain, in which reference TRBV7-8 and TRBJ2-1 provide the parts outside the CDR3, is GAGVSQSPRYKVAKRGQDVALRCDPISGHVSLFWYQQALGQGPEFLTYFQNEAQLDKSGLPSDRFFAERPEGSVSTLKIQRTQQEDSAVYLCASSLGAGEYEQFFGPGTRLTVL.

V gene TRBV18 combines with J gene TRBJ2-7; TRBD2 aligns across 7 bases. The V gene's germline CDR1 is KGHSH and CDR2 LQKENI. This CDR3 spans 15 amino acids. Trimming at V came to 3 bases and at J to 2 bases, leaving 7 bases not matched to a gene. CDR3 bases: TGTGCCAGCTCACCGGCACGGGGGGATACCTACGAGCAGTACTTC. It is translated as CASSPARGDTYEQYF.

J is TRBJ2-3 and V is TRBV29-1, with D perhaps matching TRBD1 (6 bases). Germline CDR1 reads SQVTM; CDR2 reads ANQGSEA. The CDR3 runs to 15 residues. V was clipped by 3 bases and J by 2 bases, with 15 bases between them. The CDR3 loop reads CSVDGRTDITDTQYF. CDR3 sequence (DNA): TGCAGCGTTGATGGTCGGACAGACATCACAGATACGCAGTATTTT.

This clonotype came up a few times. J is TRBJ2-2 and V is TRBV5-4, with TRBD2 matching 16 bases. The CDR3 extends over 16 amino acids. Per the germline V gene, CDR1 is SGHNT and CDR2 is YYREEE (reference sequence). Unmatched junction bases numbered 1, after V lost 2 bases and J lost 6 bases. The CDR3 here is CASSFGTSGRAGELFF. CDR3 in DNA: TGTGCCAGCAGCTTCGGGACTAGCGGGAGGGCCGGGGAGCTGTTTTTT.

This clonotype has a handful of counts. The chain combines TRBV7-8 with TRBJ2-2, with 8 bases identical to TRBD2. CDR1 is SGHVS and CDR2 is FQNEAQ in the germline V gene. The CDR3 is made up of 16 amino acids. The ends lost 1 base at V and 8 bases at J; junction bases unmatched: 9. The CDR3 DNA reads TGTGCCAGCAGCTTAGTGGCTAGCGGGTCCTATGGGGAGCTGTTTTTT. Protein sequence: CASSLVASGSYGELFF.

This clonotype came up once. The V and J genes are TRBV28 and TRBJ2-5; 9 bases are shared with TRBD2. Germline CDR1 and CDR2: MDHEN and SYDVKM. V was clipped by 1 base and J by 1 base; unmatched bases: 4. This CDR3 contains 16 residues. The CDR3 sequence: CASSLSVAGAQETQYF. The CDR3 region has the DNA TGTGCCAGCAGTTTATCAGTAGCGGGGGCCCAAGAGACCCAGTACTTC.

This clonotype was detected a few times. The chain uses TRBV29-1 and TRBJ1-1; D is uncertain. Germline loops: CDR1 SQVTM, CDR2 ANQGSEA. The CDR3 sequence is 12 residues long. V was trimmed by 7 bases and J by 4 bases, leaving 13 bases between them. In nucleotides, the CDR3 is TGCAGCGAAGGGAGTTTAGGCACTGAAGCTTTCTTT. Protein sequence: CSEGSLGTEAFF.